A selection of T cell receptor beta chains follows, all from one sample in a study of cytomegalovirus exposure and HLA in healthy donors. Sequenced by immunoSEQ multiplex PCR; TCRdb stores in-frame clones only, minus some. The data hold around 130,000 clones, with roughly 79% observed a single time. Sequencing was done on a sample of PBMCs. The receptors were gathered from a woman aged 45-60 years in good health and CMV-seronegative. CDR3s include the opening cysteine and the closing phenylalanine or tryptophan. The D gene is left open where the match is weak. The size of a clone is reported for some rows only, either as once, few or many, or as a class for expanded clones.

>NA|NA|TRBV5-1|TRBJ2-5
CASSSTQGTQETQYF
TGCGCCAGCAGCTCAACACAGGGAACTCAAGAGACCCAGTACTTC
>NA|NA|TRBV6-6|TRBJ1-1
CASSYSTGSPEAFF
TGTGCCAGCAGTTACTCGACGGGGTCACCTGAAGCTTTCTTT
>NA|TRBD2|TRBV7-9|TRBJ2-1
CASSLFSGRPGGEFF
TGTGCCAGCAGCTTGTTTAGCGGGAGGCCTGGGGGGGAGTTCTTC
>NA|NA|TRBV28|TRBJ1-4
CASSTNLGEKLFF
TGTGCCAGCAGTACTAATTTAGGAGAAAAACTGTTTTTT
>few|TRBD1|TRBV7-2|TRBJ1-2
CASSLNEGQPGGYTF
TGTGCCAGCAGCCTAAACGAGGGACAGCCGGGGGGCTACACCTTC
>NA|NA|TRBV4-3|TRBJ1-4
CASSQRHPTDTNEKLFF
TGCGCCAGCAGCCAACGCCACCCTACAGATACTAATGAAAAACTGTTTTTT
>NA|NA|TRBV28|TRBJ2-1
CASTTGTVAGNEQFF
TGTGCCAGCACCACGGGGACAGTGGCGGGGAATGAGCAGTTCTTC
>NA|TRBD2|TRBV29-1|TRBJ2-7
CSVEVTSGVSYEQYF
TGCAGCGTTGAGGTGACTAGCGGGGTCTCCTACGAGCAGTACTTC
>NA|TRBD1|TRBV19|TRBJ1-5
CASSIQGVRNQPQHF
TGTGCCAGTAGTATCCAGGGGGTTCGCAATCAGCCCCAGCATTTT
>NA|NA|TRBV5-1|TRBJ2-2
CASSLVPNRERELFF
TGCGCCAGCAGCTTGGTCCCGAACAGGGAGAGGGAGCTGTTTTTT
>NA|TRBD2|TRBV9|TRBJ2-5
CAILAGGGETQYF
TGTGCCATACTAGCGGGAGGTGGGGAGACCCAGTACTTC
>NA|TRBD1|TRBV19|TRBJ2-1
CASSSDRGKVAGHYNEQFF
TGTGCCAGTAGTTCGGACAGGGGGAAGGTAGCGGGACATTACAATGAGCAGTTCTTC
>NA|TRBD1|TRBV27|TRBJ2-3
CASRAAGGGTDTQYF
TGTGCCAGCAGGGCCGCAGGGGGTGGCACAGATACGCAGTATTTT
>NA|NA|TRBV11-3|TRBJ2-1
CASTPAQGSSYNEQFF
TGTGCCAGCACCCCGGCCCAGGGGAGTTCCTACAATGAGCAGTTCTTC
>NA|TRBD1|TRBV29-1|TRBJ1-2
CSVEGGDRAFKGYTF
TGCAGCGTTGAAGGGGGGGACAGGGCTTTCAAGGGCTACACCTTC
>few|TRBD2|TRBV5-6|TRBJ2-7
CASRTAGFSYEQYF
TGTGCCAGCAGGACAGCGGGATTCTCCTACGAGCAGTACTTC
>NA|NA|TRBV4-1|TRBJ2-5
CASSQDPRVGEETQYF
TGCGCCAGCAGCCAAGACCCCCGCGTGGGAGAAGAGACCCAGTACTTC
>NA|NA|TRBV20-1|TRBJ1-1
CSARRGGEAFF
TGCAGTGCTAGAAGGGGGGGTGAAGCTTTCTTT